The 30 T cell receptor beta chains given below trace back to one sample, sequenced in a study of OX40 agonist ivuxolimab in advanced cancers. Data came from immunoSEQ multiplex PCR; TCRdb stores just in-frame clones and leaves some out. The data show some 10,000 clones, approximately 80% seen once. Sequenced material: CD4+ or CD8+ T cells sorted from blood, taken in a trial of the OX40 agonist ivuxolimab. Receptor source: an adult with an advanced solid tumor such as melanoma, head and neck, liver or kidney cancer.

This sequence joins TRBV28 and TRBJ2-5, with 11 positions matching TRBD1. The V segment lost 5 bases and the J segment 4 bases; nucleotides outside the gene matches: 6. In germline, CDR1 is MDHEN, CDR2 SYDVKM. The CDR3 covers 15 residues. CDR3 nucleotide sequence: TGTGCCAGCAGTCCCGGGACAGGGGGGAGAGAGACCCAGTACTTC. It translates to CASSPGTGGRETQYF. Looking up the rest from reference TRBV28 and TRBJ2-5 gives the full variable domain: DVKVTQSSRYLVKRTGEKVFLECVQDMDHENMFWYRQDPGLGLRLIYFSYDVKMKEKGDIPEGYSVSREKKERFSLILESASTNQTSMYLCASSPGTGGRETQYFGPGTRLLVL.

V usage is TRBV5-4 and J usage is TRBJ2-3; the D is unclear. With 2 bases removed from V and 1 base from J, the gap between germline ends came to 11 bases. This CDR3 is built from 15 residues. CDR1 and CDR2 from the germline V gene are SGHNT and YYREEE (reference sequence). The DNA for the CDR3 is TGTGCCAGCAGCTTTGACGGCCGTCGCACAGATACGCAGTATTTT. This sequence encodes CASSFDGRRTDTQYF.

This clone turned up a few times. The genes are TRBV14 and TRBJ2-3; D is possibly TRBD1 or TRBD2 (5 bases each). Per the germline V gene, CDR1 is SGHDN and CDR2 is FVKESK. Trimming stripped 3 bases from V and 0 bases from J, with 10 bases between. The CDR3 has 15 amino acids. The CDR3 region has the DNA TGTGCCAGCAGCCAGACGGGGCTTAGCACAGATACGCAGTATTTT. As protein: CASSQTGLSTDTQYF. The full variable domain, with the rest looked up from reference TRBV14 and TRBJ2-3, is EAGVTQFPSHSVIEKGQTVTLRCDPISGHDNLYWYRRVMGKEIKFLLHFVKESKQDESGMPNNRFLAERTGGTYSTLKVQPAELEDSGVYFCASSQTGLSTDTQYFGPGTRLTVL.

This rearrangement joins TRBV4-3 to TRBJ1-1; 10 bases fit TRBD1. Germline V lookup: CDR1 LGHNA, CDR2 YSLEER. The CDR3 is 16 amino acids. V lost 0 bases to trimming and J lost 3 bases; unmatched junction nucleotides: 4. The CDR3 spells CASSQEGTGVYTEAFF. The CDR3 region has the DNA TGCGCCAGCAGCCAAGAGGGGACAGGGGTATACACTGAAGCTTTCTTT.

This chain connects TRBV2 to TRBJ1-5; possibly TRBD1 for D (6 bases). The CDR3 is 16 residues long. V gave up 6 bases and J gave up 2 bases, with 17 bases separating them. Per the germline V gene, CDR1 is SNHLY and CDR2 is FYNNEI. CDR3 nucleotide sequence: TGTGCCAGCAGCCCAAGGGCAGGGGATGGCAATCAGCCCCAGCATTTT. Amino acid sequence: CASSPRAGDGNQPQHF.

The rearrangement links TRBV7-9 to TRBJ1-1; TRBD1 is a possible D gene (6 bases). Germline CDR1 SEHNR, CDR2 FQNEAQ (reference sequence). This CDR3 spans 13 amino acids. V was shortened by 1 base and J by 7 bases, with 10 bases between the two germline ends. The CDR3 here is CASSLVTGFEAFF. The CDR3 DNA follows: TGTGCCAGCAGCTTAGTAACAGGGTTTGAAGCTTTCTTT.

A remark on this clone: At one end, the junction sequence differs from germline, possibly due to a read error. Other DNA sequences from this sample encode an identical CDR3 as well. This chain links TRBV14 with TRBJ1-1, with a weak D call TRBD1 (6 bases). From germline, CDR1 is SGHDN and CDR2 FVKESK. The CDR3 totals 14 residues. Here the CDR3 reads CASSLGGVFTEAFF. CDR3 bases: TGTGCCAGCAGCCTAGGGGGGGTGTTCACTGAAGCCTTCTTT.

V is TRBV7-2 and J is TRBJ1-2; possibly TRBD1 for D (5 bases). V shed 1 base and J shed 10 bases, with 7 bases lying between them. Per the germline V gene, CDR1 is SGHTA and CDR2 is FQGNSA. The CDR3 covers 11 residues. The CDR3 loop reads CASSLGGYYTF. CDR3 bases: TGTGCCAGCAGCTTAGGGGGGTACTACACCTTC.

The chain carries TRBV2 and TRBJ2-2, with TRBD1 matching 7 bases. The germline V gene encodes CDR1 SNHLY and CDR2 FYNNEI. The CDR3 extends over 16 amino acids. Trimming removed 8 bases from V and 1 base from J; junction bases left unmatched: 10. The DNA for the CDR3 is TGTGCCAGCGCTCGTGGGGACAGAGTGAACACCGGGGAGCTGTTTTTT. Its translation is CASARGDRVNTGELFF.

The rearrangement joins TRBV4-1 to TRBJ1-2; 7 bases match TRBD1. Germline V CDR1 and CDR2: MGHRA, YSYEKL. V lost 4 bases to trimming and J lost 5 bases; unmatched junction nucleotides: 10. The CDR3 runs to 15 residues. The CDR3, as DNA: TGCGCCAGCAGCCCCATCGAGGGGGCGCGGTATGGCTACACCTTC. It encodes CASSPIEGARYGYTF.

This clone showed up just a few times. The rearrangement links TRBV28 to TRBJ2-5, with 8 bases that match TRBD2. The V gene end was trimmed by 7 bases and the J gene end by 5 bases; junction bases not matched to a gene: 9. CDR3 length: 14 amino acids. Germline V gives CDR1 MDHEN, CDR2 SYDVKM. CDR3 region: CASNQGGGLETQYF. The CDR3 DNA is TGTGCCAGCAACCAGGGCGGGGGGTTGGAGACCCAGTACTTC.

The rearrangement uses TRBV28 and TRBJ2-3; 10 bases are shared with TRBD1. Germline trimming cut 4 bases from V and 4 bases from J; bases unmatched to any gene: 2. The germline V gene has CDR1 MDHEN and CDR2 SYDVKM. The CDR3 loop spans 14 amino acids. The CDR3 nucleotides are TGTGCCAGCAGTTCTGGACAGGGGGCAGATACGCAGTATTTT. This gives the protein CASSSGQGADTQYF.

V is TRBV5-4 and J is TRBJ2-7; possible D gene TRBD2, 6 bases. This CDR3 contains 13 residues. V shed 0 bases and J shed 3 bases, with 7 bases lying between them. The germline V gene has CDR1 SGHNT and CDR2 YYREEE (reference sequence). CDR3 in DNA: TGTGCCAGCAGCTTGGCGGGACTCTACGAGCAGTACTTC. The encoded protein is CASSLAGLYEQYF.

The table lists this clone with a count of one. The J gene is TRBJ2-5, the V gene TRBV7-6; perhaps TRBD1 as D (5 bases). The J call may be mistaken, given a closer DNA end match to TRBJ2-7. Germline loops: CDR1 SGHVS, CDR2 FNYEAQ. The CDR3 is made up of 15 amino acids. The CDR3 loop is CASSLGARAYYEQYF. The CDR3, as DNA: TGTGCCAGCAGCTTAGGGGCCAGGGCCTACTACGAGCAGTACTTC.

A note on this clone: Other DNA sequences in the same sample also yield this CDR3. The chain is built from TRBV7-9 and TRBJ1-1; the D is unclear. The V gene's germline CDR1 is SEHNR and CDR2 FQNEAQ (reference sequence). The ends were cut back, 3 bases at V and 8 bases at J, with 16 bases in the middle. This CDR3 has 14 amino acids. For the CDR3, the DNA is TGTGCCAGCAGCTTTCCCGACGGGAGCACCGAAGCTTTCTTT. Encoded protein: CASSFPDGSTEAFF.

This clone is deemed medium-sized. The CDR3 nucleotides are TGTGCCAGCAGTGTAGTTAGCGGGGTCACAGATACGCAGTATTTT. Amino acids: CASSVVSGVTDTQYF. V gene TRBV6-1 combines with J gene TRBJ2-3; the match to TRBD2 covers 8 bases. V lost 4 bases to trimming and J lost 2 bases; unmatched junction nucleotides: 5. The CDR3 has 15 amino acids. Germline V CDR1 and CDR2: MNHNS, SASEGT.

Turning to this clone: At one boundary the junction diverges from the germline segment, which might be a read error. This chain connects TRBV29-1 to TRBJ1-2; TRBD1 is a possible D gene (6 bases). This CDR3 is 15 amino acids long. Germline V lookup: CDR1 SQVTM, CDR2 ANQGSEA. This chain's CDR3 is CSIDPSAGQPAGSTF. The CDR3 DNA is TGCAGCATTGACCCGTCGGCTGGACAGCCCGCCGGTAGCACCTTC.

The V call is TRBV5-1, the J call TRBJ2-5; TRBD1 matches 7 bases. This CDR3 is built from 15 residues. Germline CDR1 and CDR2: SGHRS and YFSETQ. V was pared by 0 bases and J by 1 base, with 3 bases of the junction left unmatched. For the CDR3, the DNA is TGCGCCAGCAGCTTGGAGGGGACAGTCCAAGAGACCCAGTACTTC. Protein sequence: CASSLEGTVQETQYF. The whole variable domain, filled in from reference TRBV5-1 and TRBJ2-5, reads KAGVTQTPRYLIKTRGQQVTLSCSPISGHRSVSWYQQTPGQGLQFLFEYFSETQRNKGNFPGRFSGRQFSNSRSEMNVSTLELGDSALYLCASSLEGTVQETQYFGPGTRLLVL.

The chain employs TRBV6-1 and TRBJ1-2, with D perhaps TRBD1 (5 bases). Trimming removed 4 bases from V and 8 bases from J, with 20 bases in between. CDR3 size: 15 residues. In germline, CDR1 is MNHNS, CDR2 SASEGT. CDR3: CASSGLGADLWGYTF. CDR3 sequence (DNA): TGTGCCAGCAGTGGGCTTGGGGCCGACCTATGGGGCTACACCTTC.

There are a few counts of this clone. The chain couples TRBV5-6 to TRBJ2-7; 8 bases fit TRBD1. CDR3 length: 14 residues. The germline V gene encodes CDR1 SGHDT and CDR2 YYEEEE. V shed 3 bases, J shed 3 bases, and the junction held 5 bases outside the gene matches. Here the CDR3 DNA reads TGTGCCAGCAGCTATGGACAGGGAAACTACGAGCAGTACTTC. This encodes CASSYGQGNYEQYF. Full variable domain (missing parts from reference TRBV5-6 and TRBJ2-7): DAGVTQSPTHLIKTRGQQVTLRCSPKSGHDTVSWYQQALGQGPQFIFQYYEEEERQRGNFPDRFSGHQFPNYSSELNVNALLLGDSALYLCASSYGQGNYEQYFGPGTRLTVT.

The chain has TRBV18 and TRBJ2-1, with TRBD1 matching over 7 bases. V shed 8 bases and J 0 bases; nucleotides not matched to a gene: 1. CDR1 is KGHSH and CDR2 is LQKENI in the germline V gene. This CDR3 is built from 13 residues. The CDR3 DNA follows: TGTGCCAGCGGACAGGTCTCCTACAATGAGCAGTTCTTC. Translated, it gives CASGQVSYNEQFF.

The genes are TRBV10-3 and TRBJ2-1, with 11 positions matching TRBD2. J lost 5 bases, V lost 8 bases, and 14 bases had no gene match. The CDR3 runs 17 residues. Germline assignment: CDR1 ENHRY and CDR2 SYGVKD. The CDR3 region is CAIRSASGGIVNNEQFF. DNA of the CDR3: TGTGCCATCCGCTCGGCTAGCGGGGGGATCGTTAACAATGAGCAGTTCTTC.

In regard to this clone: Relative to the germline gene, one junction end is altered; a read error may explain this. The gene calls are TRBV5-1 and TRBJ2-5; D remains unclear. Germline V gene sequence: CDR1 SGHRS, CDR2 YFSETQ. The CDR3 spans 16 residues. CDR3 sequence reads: CVSSLNQQEAGETQYF. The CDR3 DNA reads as TGCGTCAGCAGCTTAAACCAGCAAGAGGCTGGTGAGACCCAGTACTTC.

CDR3 loop: CSVLAGITYNEQFF. CDR3 in DNA: TGCAGCGTACTAGCGGGGATTACCTACAATGAGCAGTTCTTC. The rearrangement joins TRBV29-1 to TRBJ2-1; TRBD2 matches at 10 bases. In germline, CDR1 is SQVTM, CDR2 ANQGSEA. This CDR3 region has 14 residues. J was trimmed by 2 bases and V by 6 bases; bases with no gene match: 4.

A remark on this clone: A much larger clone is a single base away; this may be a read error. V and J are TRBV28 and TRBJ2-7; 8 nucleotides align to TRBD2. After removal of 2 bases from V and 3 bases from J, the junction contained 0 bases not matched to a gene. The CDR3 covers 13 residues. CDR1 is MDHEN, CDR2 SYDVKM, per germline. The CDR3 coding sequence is TGTGCCAGCAGTTTACTAGCGGGCTACGAGCAGTACTTC. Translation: CASSLLAGYEQYF.

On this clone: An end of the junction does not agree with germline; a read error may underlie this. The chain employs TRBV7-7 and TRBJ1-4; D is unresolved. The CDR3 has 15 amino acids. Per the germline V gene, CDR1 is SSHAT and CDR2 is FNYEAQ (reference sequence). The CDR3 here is CASSFTDATNEKLFF. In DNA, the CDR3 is TGTGCTAGCAGCTTTACGGACGCAACTAATGAAAAACTGTTTTTT.

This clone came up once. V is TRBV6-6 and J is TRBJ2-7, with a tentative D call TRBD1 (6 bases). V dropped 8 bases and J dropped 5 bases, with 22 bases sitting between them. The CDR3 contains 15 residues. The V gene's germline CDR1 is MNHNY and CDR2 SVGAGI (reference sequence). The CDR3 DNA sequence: TGTGCCAGCGGCGAGGGGGTGAGTAGCTCGGACGAGCAGTACTTC. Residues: CASGEGVSSSDEQYF.

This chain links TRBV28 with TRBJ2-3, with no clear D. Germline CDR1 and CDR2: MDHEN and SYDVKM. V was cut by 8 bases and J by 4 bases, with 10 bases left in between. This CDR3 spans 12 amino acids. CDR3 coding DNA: TGTGCCAGCGGCTCGCTTTCAGATACGCAGTATTTT. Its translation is CASGSLSDTQYF.

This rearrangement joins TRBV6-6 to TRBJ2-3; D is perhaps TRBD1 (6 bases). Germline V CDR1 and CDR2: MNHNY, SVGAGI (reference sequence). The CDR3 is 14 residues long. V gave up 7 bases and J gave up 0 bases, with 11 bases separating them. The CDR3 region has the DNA TGTGCCAGCACCCTACAGGGAAGCACAGATACGCAGTATTTT. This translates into CASTLQGSTDTQYF.

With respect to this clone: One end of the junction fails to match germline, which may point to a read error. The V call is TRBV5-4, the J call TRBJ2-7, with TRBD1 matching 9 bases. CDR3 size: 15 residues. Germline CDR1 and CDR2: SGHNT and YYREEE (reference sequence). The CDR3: CASSQGQGTYYEQYF. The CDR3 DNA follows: TGCGCCAGCAGCCAAGGACAGGGGACCTACTACGAGCAGTACTTC.